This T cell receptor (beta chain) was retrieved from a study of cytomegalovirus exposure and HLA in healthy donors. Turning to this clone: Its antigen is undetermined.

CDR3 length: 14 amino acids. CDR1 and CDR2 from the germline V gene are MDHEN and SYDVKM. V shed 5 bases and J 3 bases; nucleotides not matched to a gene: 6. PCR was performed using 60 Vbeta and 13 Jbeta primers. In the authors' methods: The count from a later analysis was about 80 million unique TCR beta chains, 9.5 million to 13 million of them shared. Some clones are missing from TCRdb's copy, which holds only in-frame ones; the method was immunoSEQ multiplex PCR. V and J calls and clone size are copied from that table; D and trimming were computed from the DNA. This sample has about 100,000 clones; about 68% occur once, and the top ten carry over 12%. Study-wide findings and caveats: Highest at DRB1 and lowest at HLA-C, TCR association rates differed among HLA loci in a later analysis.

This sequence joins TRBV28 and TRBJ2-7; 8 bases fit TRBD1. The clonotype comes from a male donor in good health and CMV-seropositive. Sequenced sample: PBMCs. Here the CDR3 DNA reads TGTGCCAGCAGTCCGACAGGGGATCTCTACGAGCAGTACTTC. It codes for CASSPTGDLYEQYF. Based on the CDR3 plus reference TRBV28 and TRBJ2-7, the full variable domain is DVKVTQSSRYLVKRTGEKVFLECVQDMDHENMFWYRQDPGLGLRLIYFSYDVKMKEKGDIPEGYSVSREKKERFSLILESASTNQTSMYLCASSPTGDLYEQYFGPGTRLTVT.